This T cell receptor beta chain was documented in a study of T cell responses to AZD1222 COVID-19 vaccine (dated by TCRdb to the early 2020s). Context from the whole study: A total of 230 to 250 trial participants underwent TCR sequencing, of whom roughly 210 had received two doses of AZD1222 and about 26 had received two doses of the MenACWY control vaccine. Enrollment into the trials was organized by age into subgroups of 18-55, 56-69 and 70-plus years, and those subgroups contained about 160, 30 and 59 TCR-sequenced participants, respectively.

In the paper's terms, the time point label means: baseline before first vaccination. The sample's treatment or condition label is to be understood as: meningococcal conjugate vaccine given as trial control. Vaccinee samples were obtained from the UK trials COV001 and COV002, which included a single-blind randomized controlled phase 2/3 trial of AZD1222 (ChAdOx1 nCoV-19) in healthy adults. For TCRbeta chain sequencing, PBMC samples from trial participants were taken at day 0 and at day 28 after the second dose. The CDR3 regions of human TCRbeta chains were analyzed by immunosequencing. In the original analysis: TCRs in the repertoires were matched against a reference library of SARS-CoV-2-specific TCRs that had been generated with the MIRA antigen-specificity platform. Breadth meant the fraction of unique TCRs that were SARS-CoV-2-associated, whereas depth meant the fraction of total T cells that were SARS-CoV-2-associated. Each spike-specific TCR was assigned to its reactive spike region and to a CD4 or CD8 class using the MIRA data. Log10-transformed breadth and depth values were compared by one-way ANOVA with Sidak's multiple comparisons tests. TCRdb provides this immuneACCESS table in a form limited to in-frame rearrangements. Some clones are lacking; in checked studies, under half of them reflect an unresolved V gene, and why the rest are absent is not known. V, J and clone size are taken as reported in that table, and D and trimming were inferred from the DNA itself. For this sample there are 80,000 or so clones; about nine tenths appear just once. 4.5% of the sample is in the top ten clones.

Findings and caveats that apply to the study as a whole: After two AZD1222 doses, both the breadth and the depth of spike-specific TCRs were significantly higher than at day 0 and than in MenACWY recipients. Reportedly, almost half of the unique spike-specific TCRs recognized epitopes lying outside the regions that are mutated in the B.1.351 and B.1.1.7 variants. The vaccine-associated CD4 TCRs covered the entire spike protein, and the dominant responses fell in regions 160-218 and 743-854. Because no day 14 peak-response samples were available, the repertoires could be characterized only after the peak T cell response. In the small 56-69-year group, the increase in depth fell short of significance, most likely because of low power. Conclusions about previously exposed vaccinees are limited because only six or seven AZD1222 recipients were SARS-CoV-2 seropositive at baseline. Participants were mostly white British, with more females than males. The authors suggested clonal diversity may have been underestimated.

Concerning this clone: There is no known antigen for this receptor. Base quality data are lacking; no much larger clone is found one base away.

The germline V gene (reference sequence) supplies CDR1 SGHAT and CDR2 FQDESV. The CDR3 numbers 13 residues from cysteine through phenylalanine. Only the CDR3 part of the read is kept: 39 bases, read in frame from the first base. V loses 6 bases of germline sequence and J loses 0 bases, and the interval between the two ends is 7 bases. Recombination joined TRBV11-1 with TRBJ2-3, with the identity of the D gene unclear. The sequenced sample was peripheral blood, obtained on day 0 of MenACWY control vaccination. The TCR originated in an adult in good health. The DNA sequence is TGTGCCAGCAGGGTAGAAAGCACAGATACGCAGTATTTT. The resulting protein is CASRVESTDTQYF.